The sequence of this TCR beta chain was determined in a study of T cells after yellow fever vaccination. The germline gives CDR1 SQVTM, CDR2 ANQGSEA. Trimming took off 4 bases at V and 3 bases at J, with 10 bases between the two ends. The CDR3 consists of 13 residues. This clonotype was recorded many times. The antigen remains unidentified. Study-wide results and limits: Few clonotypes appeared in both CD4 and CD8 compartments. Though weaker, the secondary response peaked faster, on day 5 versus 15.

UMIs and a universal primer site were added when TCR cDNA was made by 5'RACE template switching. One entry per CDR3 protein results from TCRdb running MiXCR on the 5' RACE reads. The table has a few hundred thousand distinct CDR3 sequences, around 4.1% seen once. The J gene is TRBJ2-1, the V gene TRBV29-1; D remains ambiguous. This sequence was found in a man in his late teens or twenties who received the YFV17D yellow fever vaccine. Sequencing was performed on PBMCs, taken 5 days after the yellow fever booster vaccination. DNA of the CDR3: TGCAGCGTTGGAGGAGCAGACTACAATGAGCAGTTCTTC. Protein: CSVGGADYNEQFF.